A selection of T cell receptor beta chains follows, all from one sample in a study of blood T cell repertoires in COVID-19. TCRdb keeps only in-frame clones here, not all; method: immunoSEQ multiplex PCR. The sample holds around 140,000 clones, 87% seen once. Material: peripheral blood. These TCRs come from a man aged 50 or older with active COVID-19. The CDR3 runs from the conserved cysteine through the conserved F or W. A D gene is named only where the DNA matches it firmly. Expanded clones get a size class; other rows say once, few or many, or leave the size out.

v_call: TRBV6-5; d_call: TRBD1; j_call: TRBJ2-7; clone_size: few; cdr3_aa: CASAGQGGSEQYF; cdr3_nt: TGTGCCAGCGCGGGACAGGGTGGCAGCGAGCAGTACTTC
v_call: TRBV24-1; d_call: NA; j_call: TRBJ2-1; clone_size: NA; cdr3_aa: CATSTADSYNEQFF; cdr3_nt: TGTGCCACCAGCACCGCGGACTCCTACAATGAGCAGTTCTTC
v_call: TRBV7-9; d_call: NA; j_call: TRBJ2-3; clone_size: NA; cdr3_aa: CASSQDTQYF; cdr3_nt: TGTGCCAGCAGCCAGGATACGCAGTATTTT
v_call: TRBV2; d_call: NA; j_call: TRBJ2-2; clone_size: NA; cdr3_aa: CASNTPLGRASGELFF; cdr3_nt: TGTGCCAGCAATACCCCCCTCGGGAGAGCGTCCGGGGAGCTGTTTTTT
v_call: TRBV4-1; d_call: NA; j_call: TRBJ1-2; clone_size: few; cdr3_aa: CASSRGQIANYGYTF; cdr3_nt: TGCGCCAGCAGCAGAGGACAGATAGCTAACTATGGCTACACCTTC
v_call: TRBV5-5; d_call: NA; j_call: TRBJ2-7; clone_size: NA; cdr3_aa: CASSSAGYEQYF; cdr3_nt: TGTGCCAGCAGCTCGGCAGGGTACGAGCAGTACTTC
v_call: TRBV19; d_call: TRBD1; j_call: TRBJ1-2; clone_size: NA; cdr3_aa: CAINPGGNYGYTF; cdr3_nt: TGTGCCATAAACCCAGGGGGCAACTATGGCTACACCTTC
v_call: TRBV5-6; d_call: NA; j_call: TRBJ1-2; clone_size: NA; cdr3_aa: CASSLGVTGLSGYTF; cdr3_nt: TGTGCCAGCAGCTTGGGGGTGACAGGCCTCAGTGGCTACACCTTC
v_call: TRBV11-2; d_call: NA; j_call: TRBJ2-3; clone_size: NA; cdr3_aa: CASRIAFWGADTQYF; cdr3_nt: TGTGCCAGCAGAATCGCTTTTTGGGGAGCAGATACGCAGTATTTT
v_call: TRBV29-1; d_call: TRBD2; j_call: TRBJ2-1; clone_size: NA; cdr3_aa: CSAQGLAGGYSYNEQFF; cdr3_nt: TGCAGCGCCCAAGGACTAGCGGGGGGTTACTCCTACAATGAGCAGTTCTTC
v_call: TRBV15; d_call: NA; j_call: TRBJ2-1; clone_size: NA; cdr3_aa: CATSRDQREGQFF; cdr3_nt: TGTGCCACCAGCAGAGATCAACGAGAGGGGCAGTTCTTC
v_call: TRBV27; d_call: NA; j_call: TRBJ1-6; clone_size: NA; cdr3_aa: CASRQKGASLHF; cdr3_nt: TGTGCCAGCAGGCAGAAAGGGGCATCCCTCCACTTT
v_call: TRBV4-1; d_call: NA; j_call: TRBJ1-5; clone_size: NA; cdr3_aa: CASSQDFRVNQPQHF; cdr3_nt: TGCGCCAGCAGCCAAGATTTCAGGGTCAATCAGCCCCAGCATTTT
v_call: TRBV5-1; d_call: TRBD1; j_call: TRBJ1-2; clone_size: NA; cdr3_aa: CASSLETGNYGYTF; cdr3_nt: TGCGCCAGCAGCTTGGAGACAGGGAACTATGGCTACACCTTC
v_call: TRBV6-5; d_call: TRBD1; j_call: TRBJ2-7; clone_size: NA; cdr3_aa: CASSTTRGGPREQYF; cdr3_nt: TGTGCCAGCAGCACCACCCGAGGGGGCCCCCGCGAGCAGTACTTC
v_call: TRBV7-3; d_call: TRBD1; j_call: TRBJ2-2; clone_size: NA; cdr3_aa: CASTTGATGELFF; cdr3_nt: TGTGCCAGTACGACAGGGGCCACCGGGGAGCTGTTTTTT
v_call: TRBV11-2; d_call: NA; j_call: TRBJ1-5; clone_size: NA; cdr3_aa: CASSLTGRGQPQHF; cdr3_nt: TGTGCCAGCAGCTTAACAGGGCGAGGTCAGCCCCAGCATTTT
v_call: TRBV4-1; d_call: TRBD1; j_call: TRBJ1-5; clone_size: once; cdr3_aa: CASSSGQAGQPQHF; cdr3_nt: TGCGCCAGCAGCTCTGGACAGGCCGGACAGCCCCAGCATTTT
v_call: TRBV4-3; d_call: NA; j_call: TRBJ2-3; clone_size: NA; cdr3_aa: CASSQGTRRETDTQYF; cdr3_nt: TGCGCCAGCAGCCAAGGGACCCGAAGGGAGACAGATACGCAGTATTTT
v_call: TRBV11-2; d_call: TRBD2; j_call: TRBJ2-3; clone_size: NA; cdr3_aa: CASSLQHGASGGADTQYF; cdr3_nt: TGTGCCAGCAGCTTACAACACGGGGCTAGCGGGGGCGCAGATACGCAGTATTTT
v_call: TRBV5-6; d_call: TRBD2; j_call: TRBJ2-2; clone_size: NA; cdr3_aa: CASSLFGGAFTGELFF; cdr3_nt: TGTGCCAGCAGCTTGTTCGGGGGGGCTTTTACCGGGGAGCTGTTTTTT
v_call: TRBV3-1/TRBV3-2; d_call: NA; j_call: TRBJ2-3; clone_size: NA; cdr3_aa: CASSQRWDTQYF; cdr3_nt: TGTGCCAGCAGCCAGAGGTGGGATACGCAGTATTTT
v_call: TRBV6-6; d_call: TRBD1; j_call: TRBJ2-7; clone_size: NA; cdr3_aa: CASSLGGQGYEQYF; cdr3_nt: TGTGCCAGCAGTCTAGGGGGACAGGGCTACGAGCAGTACTTC
v_call: TRBV5-6; d_call: NA; j_call: TRBJ2-7; clone_size: NA; cdr3_aa: CASSLARTGLYTSYEQYF; cdr3_nt: TGTGCCAGCAGCTTGGCCAGGACTGGACTGTACACCTCCTACGAGCAGTACTTC